The 23 T cell receptor beta chains reported below all come from one sample, sequenced in a study of blood T cell repertoires in COVID-19. This table comes from immunoSEQ multiplex PCR, and its TCRdb copy is limited to in-frame clones, with some not included. The sample shows about 250,000 clones, about 80% of them seen only once. The sequencing sample was made of peripheral blood. The receptors were gathered from an elderly man with acute or convalescent COVID-19.

For the CDR3, the DNA is TGTGCCTGGAGTGGGGCCGGGACAGGGTCTGGAAACACCATATATTTT. Amino acids: CAWSGAGTGSGNTIYF. The rearrangement links TRBV30 to TRBJ1-3, with 9 bases fitting TRBD1. V lost 1 base to trimming and J lost 1 base; unmatched junction nucleotides: 5. The CDR3 is made up of 16 amino acids. Germline CDR1 is GTSNPN and CDR2 is SVGIG (reference sequence).

This sequence joins TRBV27 and TRBJ2-3; 13 bases map to TRBD2. CDR1 is MNHEY and CDR2 is SMNVEV in the germline V gene (reference sequence). This CDR3 spans 18 amino acids. Losses at the gene ends were 3 bases for V and 7 bases for J; bases not matched to a gene: 13. The CDR3 protein is CASSFGGLGLAGRNTQYF. The CDR3 nucleotides are TGTGCCAGCAGTTTCGGAGGTTTGGGACTAGCGGGAAGGAATACGCAGTATTTT.

The chain carries TRBV28 and TRBJ1-1; 9 positions match TRBD1. From germline, CDR1 is MDHEN and CDR2 SYDVKM. The CDR3 runs 19 residues. Trimming cost V 2 bases and J 1 base; bases outside gene matches: 14. The CDR3 nucleotides are TGTGCCAGCAGTTTAAACCCGGGACAGGGAAAGAGGAGGAACACTGAAGCTTTCTTT. Its translation is CASSLNPGQGKRRNTEAFF. The variable domain in full, completed from reference TRBV28 and TRBJ1-1, reads DVKVTQSSRYLVKRTGEKVFLECVQDMDHENMFWYRQDPGLGLRLIYFSYDVKMKEKGDIPEGYSVSREKKERFSLILESASTNQTSMYLCASSLNPGQGKRRNTEAFFGQGTRLTVV.

The chain links TRBV18 to TRBJ1-2, with 8 bases aligning to TRBD1. Germline trimming cut 6 bases from V and 2 bases from J; bases unmatched to any gene: 11. Looked up from germline, CDR1 is KGHSH and CDR2 is LQKENI. The CDR3 length is 16 residues. CDR3 protein: CASSPQADRVNYGYTF. DNA for the CDR3: TGTGCCAGCTCCCCCCAGGCGGACAGGGTGAACTATGGCTACACCTTC.

This chain uses TRBV19 with TRBJ2-5; D might be TRBD2 (5 bases). This CDR3 is built from 13 residues. Germline V gene data show CDR1 as LNHDA and CDR2 as SQIVND (reference sequence). The V end was cut by 8 bases, the J end by 4 bases, with 14 bases between. CDR3 amino acids: CASHKGSGETQYF. For the CDR3, the DNA is TGTGCCAGTCATAAAGGGAGTGGAGAGACCCAGTACTTC.

The J gene is TRBJ1-1, the V gene TRBV2; D may be TRBD1 (6 bases). Germline V gives CDR1 SNHLY, CDR2 FYNNEI. The V and J ends lost 6 bases and 0 bases respectively, with 11 bases between them. This CDR3 spans 14 amino acids. The CDR3 region has the DNA TGTGCCAGCAGGATGTGGACAGTGAACACTGAAGCTTTCTTT. Translated: CASRMWTVNTEAFF.

This chain uses TRBV2 with TRBJ1-2, with D possibly matching TRBD1 (6 bases). V lost 5 bases to trimming and J lost 0 bases, with 10 bases between them. This CDR3 is 14 amino acids long. In germline, CDR1 is SNHLY, CDR2 FYNNEI. CDR3 sequence reads: CASSSDRSNYGYTF. In DNA form, the CDR3 reads TGTGCCAGCAGTTCGGACAGATCTAACTATGGCTACACCTTC.

This chain links TRBV21-1 with TRBJ2-7; TRBD2, as called in the table, went unchecked against the DNA. TRBV21-1 represents a pseudogene. CDR3 length: 15 amino acids. The CDR3: CASVGESGRSYEQYF. The CDR3 DNA reads TGTGCCAGCGTCGGGGAGAGCGGGCGTTCCTACGAGCAGTACTTC.

CDR3 sequence reads: CASSSQYRGSYTF. CDR3 coding DNA: TGTGCCAGCAGCTCGCAATACAGGGGGAGCTACACCTTC. The chain combines TRBV7-9 with TRBJ1-2; 8 bases map to TRBD1. This CDR3 comprises 13 residues. With 4 bases clipped from V and 9 bases from J, the junction kept 7 bases outside the gene matches. Germline assignment: CDR1 SEHNR and CDR2 FQNEAQ (reference sequence). Full variable domain (outside the CDR3, taken from reference TRBV7-9 and TRBJ1-2): DTGVSQNPRHKITKRGQNVTFRCDPISEHNRLYWYRQTLGQGPEFLTYFQNEAQLEKSRLLSDRFSAERPKGSFSTLEIQRTEQGDSAMYLCASSSQYRGSYTFGSGTRLTVV.

The V and J genes are TRBV7-9 and TRBJ1-1; D perhaps matches TRBD1 (5 bases). This CDR3 has 15 amino acids. V shed 5 bases and J shed 4 bases, with 17 bases lying between them. The germline gives CDR1 SEHNR, CDR2 FQNEAQ (reference sequence). CDR3 loop: CASSPQGASGTEAFF. The CDR3 region has the DNA TGTGCCAGCAGCCCCCAGGGTGCGTCCGGCACTGAAGCTTTCTTT.

The chain couples TRBV6-5 to TRBJ1-4; 9 bases align to TRBD1. The CDR3 spans 16 residues. CDR1 MNHEY and CDR2 SVGAGI come from the germline V gene. J gave up 4 bases and V 4 bases, and 7 bases lay outside the gene matches. CDR3 DNA: TGTGCCAGCAGTTTCCTACAGGGGGCGAGTAATGAAAAACTGTTTTTT. It codes for CASSFLQGASNEKLFF.

The chain employs TRBV28 and TRBJ2-1, with TRBD1 matching over 7 bases. The germline CDR1 and CDR2 sequences are MDHEN and SYDVKM. This CDR3 has 15 amino acids. J gave up 0 bases and V 4 bases, and 3 bases lay outside the gene matches. As DNA, the CDR3 is TGTGCCAGCAGTTACACAGGGGTCTCCTACAATGAGCAGTTCTTC. This codes for CASSYTGVSYNEQFF.

The chain has TRBV11-2 and TRBJ2-1; 7 bases are a match to TRBD1. The CDR3 has 14 residues. The trim removed 5 bases at V and 9 bases at J, leaving 10 bases unmatched. The germline V gene has CDR1 SGHAT and CDR2 FQNNGV. CDR3 residues: CASSPRQGVGEQFF. The DNA for the CDR3 is TGTGCCAGCAGCCCCCGACAGGGAGTGGGTGAGCAGTTCTTC.

The chain is built from TRBV19 and TRBJ1-6; 10 bases match TRBD1. V gave up 9 bases and J gave up 8 bases; unmatched junction bases: 19. Germline loops: CDR1 LNHDA, CDR2 SQIVND (reference sequence). This CDR3 region has 18 residues. This chain's CDR3 is CASRLRDRGTVFDSPLHF. In DNA, the CDR3 is TGTGCCAGCCGCCTCCGGGACAGGGGAACAGTATTTGATTCACCCCTCCACTTT.

The chain is built from TRBV12-3 or TRBV12-4 and TRBJ1-1, with unresolved D. Trimming shortened V by 5 bases and J by 0 bases, and 4 bases separated the two germline ends. The CDR3 loop spans 12 amino acids. The CDR3 region is CASSIMNTEAFF. The DNA for the CDR3 is TGTGCCAGCAGTATTATGAACACTGAAGCTTTCTTT.

The chain carries TRBV6-2 or TRBV6-3 and TRBJ2-2; 10 bases match TRBD1. The CDR3 has 16 residues. Germline V gives CDR1 MNHEY, CDR2 SVGEGT. V lost 7 bases to trimming and J lost 6 bases; unmatched junction nucleotides: 11. The CDR3 region is CASNPAGQGVAGELFF. In DNA, the CDR3 is TGTGCCAGCAACCCCGCCGGACAGGGGGTGGCCGGGGAGCTGTTTTTT.

The gene calls are TRBV6-5 and TRBJ1-3; 9 positions agree with TRBD1. The CDR3 extends over 15 amino acids. J was trimmed by 4 bases and V by 5 bases; bases with no gene match: 6. Germline V lookup: CDR1 MNHEY, CDR2 SVGAGI. This CDR3 reads CASSRDRAAGNTIYF. CDR3 bases: TGTGCCAGCAGTCGGGACAGGGCGGCCGGAAACACCATATATTTT.

This clone was recorded once. The V gene is TRBV9, the J gene TRBJ1-3; D ambiguous. The V end lost 4 bases, the J end lost 0 bases, and 8 bases lay between the germline ends. Germline-derived CDR1 and CDR2 are SGDLS and YYNGEE. The length of the CDR3 is 14 residues. Written as DNA, the CDR3 is TGTGCCAGCAGCTCCCCGAGCTCTGGAAACACCATATATTTT. Translation gives CASSSPSSGNTIYF. Full variable domain (missing parts from reference TRBV9 and TRBJ1-3): DSGVTQTPKHLITATGQRVTLRCSPRSGDLSVYWYQQSLDQGLQFLIQYYNGEERAKGNILERFSAQQFPDLHSELNLSSLELGDSALYFCASSSPSSGNTIYFGEGSWLTVV.

Notes on this clone: The same CDR3 arises from other DNA sequences in this sample as well. The rearrangement links TRBV5-1 to TRBJ1-2; D might be TRBD1 (6 bases). The CDR3 spans 13 residues. Germline loops: CDR1 SGHRS, CDR2 YFSETQ. V lost 3 bases and J 3 bases, leaving 9 bases between the germline ends. The CDR3: CASSSGQDYGYTF. DNA of the CDR3: TGCGCCAGCAGCTCGGGACAAGACTATGGCTACACCTTC. The full variable domain, in which reference TRBV5-1 and TRBJ1-2 provide the parts outside the CDR3, is KAGVTQTPRYLIKTRGQQVTLSCSPISGHRSVSWYQQTPGQGLQFLFEYFSETQRNKGNFPGRFSGRQFSNSRSEMNVSTLELGDSALYLCASSSGQDYGYTFGSGTRLTVV.

This rearrangement joins TRBV7-9 to TRBJ1-6; a possible D gene is TRBD1 (6 bases). The V and J ends lost 5 bases and 6 bases respectively, with 14 bases between them. Germline CDR1 SEHNR, CDR2 FQNEAQ (reference sequence). The CDR3 consists of 15 residues. The CDR3 loop is CASSPDSLSNSPLHF. The CDR3 DNA reads TGTGCCAGCAGCCCGGACAGTCTTAGTAATTCACCCCTCCACTTT.

This sequence joins TRBV24-1 and TRBJ2-1; TRBD2 matches 9 bases. With V trimmed by 4 bases and J by 5 bases, 8 bases remained unmatched. This CDR3 has 16 amino acids. Per germline, CDR1 KGHDR and CDR2 SFDVKD. The CDR3 DNA is TGTGCCACCAGTGACCCTAGCGGGAATCGGAACAATGAGCAGTTCTTC. Translated, it gives CATSDPSGNRNNEQFF.

This rearrangement joins TRBV10-2 to TRBJ1-6; 8 bases line up with TRBD1. The germline CDR1 and CDR2 sequences are WSHSY and SAAADI. V was pared by 8 bases and J by 9 bases, with 12 bases of the junction left unmatched. There are 15 residues in the CDR3. The CDR3, as DNA: TGCGCCAGCTCAAAGGACAGGGTTGTGGGTTCACCCCTCCACTTT. Its translation is CASSKDRVVGSPLHF.

The chain combines TRBV21-1 with TRBJ2-3; whether TRBD1, the table's D call, matches the DNA was not checked. TRBV21-1 is a pseudogene locus. The CDR3 has 15 amino acids. In nucleotides, the CDR3 is TGTGCCAGCAGCAACTGTGACACCTTCACAGATACGCAGTATTTT. Translation gives CASSNCDTFTDTQYF.